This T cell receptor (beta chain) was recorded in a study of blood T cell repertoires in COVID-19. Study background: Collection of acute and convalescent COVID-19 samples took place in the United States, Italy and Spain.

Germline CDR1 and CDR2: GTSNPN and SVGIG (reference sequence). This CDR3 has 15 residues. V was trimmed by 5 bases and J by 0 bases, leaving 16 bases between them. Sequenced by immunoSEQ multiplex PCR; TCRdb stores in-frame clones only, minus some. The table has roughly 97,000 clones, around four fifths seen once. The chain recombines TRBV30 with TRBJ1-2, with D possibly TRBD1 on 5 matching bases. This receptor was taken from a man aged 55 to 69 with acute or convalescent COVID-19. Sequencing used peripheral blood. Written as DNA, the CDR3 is TGTGCCTGGGGTCCGGGCGGGGGAGCTAACTATGGCTACACCTTC. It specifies CAWGPGGGANYGYTF.